These 24 T cell receptor beta chains were sequenced from one sample in a study of cytomegalovirus exposure and HLA in healthy donors. The PCR made use of 60 Vbeta and 13 Jbeta primers. Some clones are missing from TCRdb's copy, which holds only in-frame ones; the method was immunoSEQ multiplex PCR. The table shows 84,000 or so clones, with less than 65% occurring only once. Sample: PBMCs. Receptor source: a woman aged 30 to 39 in good health and CMV-seropositive.

The table lists this clone with a few counts. The rearrangement links TRBV7-9 to TRBJ2-1; 8 bases line up with TRBD2. The V and J ends lost 1 base and 10 bases, in that order; junction bases with no gene match: 9. The germline V gene has CDR1 SEHNR and CDR2 FQNEAQ (reference sequence). The CDR3 has 15 amino acids. CDR3 nucleotide sequence: TGTGCCAGCAGCTTAGGAATAGCGGGGCCCGGCGAGCAGTTCTTC. Residues: CASSLGIAGPGEQFF.

V usage is TRBV28 and J usage is TRBJ1-5, with D uncertain. The CDR3 runs 14 residues. V shed 1 base and J shed 3 bases, with 7 bases lying between them. Germline V CDR1 and CDR2: MDHEN, SYDVKM. DNA for the CDR3: TGTGCCAGCAGTTTATTAGATGTCAATCAGCCCCAGCATTTT. Its protein is CASSLLDVNQPQHF.

The chain recombines TRBV10-3 with TRBJ2-1, with 13 bases that match TRBD2. Germline-derived CDR1 and CDR2 are ENHRY and SYGVKD. This CDR3 has 15 residues. The junction had 4 bases not matched to a gene; V was cut back by 5 bases and J by 6 bases. Here the CDR3 reads CAISKGLAGPNEQFF. In nucleotides, the CDR3 is TGTGCCATCAGTAAGGGACTAGCGGGGCCCAATGAGCAGTTCTTC.

This clone came up a few times. The V call is TRBV9, the J call TRBJ1-4, with TRBD1 matching 9 bases. This CDR3 spans 14 amino acids. Trimming cost V 4 bases and J 8 bases; bases outside gene matches: 6. Germline assignment: CDR1 SGDLS and CDR2 YYNGEE. The CDR3 sequence: CASSIGQGQEKLFF. The CDR3 bases are TGTGCCAGCAGCATTGGACAGGGGCAGGAAAAACTGTTTTTT.

The chain links TRBV7-7 to TRBJ2-1; no clear D gene. CDR3 length: 15 residues. From germline, CDR1 is SSHAT and CDR2 FNYEAQ (reference sequence). Trimming pared 5 bases from V and 0 bases from J, leaving 11 bases between. In nucleotides, the CDR3 is TGTGCCAGCAGCCGAGCGAGGAGCTCCTACAATGAGCAGTTCTTC. This codes for CASSRARSSYNEQFF.

This rearrangement joins TRBV6-4 to TRBJ1-1; D not resolved. Germline CDR1 MRHNA, CDR2 SNTAGT. The CDR3 spans 13 residues. Deletions cut 4 bases from V and 1 base from J, with 7 bases between. The CDR3 loop is CASSVAGNTEAFF. The CDR3 coding sequence is TGTGCCAGCAGTGTCGCGGGGAACACTGAAGCTTTCTTT.

The V call is TRBV7-9, the J call TRBJ2-7; tentatively, D is TRBD1 (6 bases). Germline values: CDR1 SEHNR, CDR2 FQNEAQ (reference sequence). Trimming pared 5 bases from V and 3 bases from J, leaving 20 bases between. The CDR3 is made up of 16 amino acids. CDR3 protein: CASSPDRFGLHYEQYF. The DNA for the CDR3 is TGTGCCAGCAGCCCAGACAGGTTTGGTCTCCACTACGAGCAGTACTTC.

CDR3 nucleotide sequence: TGTGCCAGTAGTATATTCCTTGGAAGGGGGGGCGGGGAGCTGTTTTTT. Its translation is CASSIFLGRGGGELFF. The chain combines TRBV19 with TRBJ2-2, with TRBD2 as a possible D gene (7 bases). V was pared by 2 bases and J by 7 bases, with 17 bases between. This CDR3 has 16 residues. Looked up from germline, CDR1 is LNHDA and CDR2 is SQIVND (reference sequence).

This chain uses TRBV19 with TRBJ2-2; D possibly corresponds to TRBD2 (5 bases). V gave up 7 bases and J gave up 2 bases, with 11 bases separating them. CDR3 length equals 14 residues. CDR1 is LNHDA, CDR2 SQIVND, per germline (reference sequence). This CDR3 is CASKRSGNTGELFF. The CDR3 coding sequence is TGTGCCAGTAAACGAAGCGGAAACACCGGGGAGCTGTTTTTT.

The V call is TRBV27, the J call TRBJ1-3; D uncertain. The germline CDR1 and CDR2 sequences are MNHEY and SMNVEV (reference sequence). The CDR3 runs 13 residues. V lost 6 bases and J 1 base, leaving 7 bases between the germline ends. The CDR3 loop reads CASSTASGNTIYF. CDR3 in DNA: TGTGCCAGCAGCACTGCATCTGGAAACACCATATATTTT.

This clone was found a few times. The V gene is TRBV6-1, the J gene TRBJ1-5; TRBD1 aligns across 8 bases. The CDR3 has 15 amino acids. With 6 bases clipped from V and 0 bases from J, the junction kept 4 bases outside the gene matches. Germline lookup yields CDR1 MNHNS and CDR2 SASEGT. The CDR3 loop reads CASRMDRASNQPQHF. For the CDR3, the DNA is TGTGCCAGCAGGATGGACAGGGCTAGCAATCAGCCCCAGCATTTT.

In its sample, this clone was seen a few times. The J gene is TRBJ2-3, the V gene TRBV11-3; maybe TRBD1 (6 bases). Trimming left V 5 bases short and J 5 bases short, with 20 bases between. The CDR3 covers 16 residues. Germline CDR1 is SGHNT and CDR2 is YENEEA. The DNA for the CDR3 is TGTGCCAGCAGCCCGAGGGGGTACGATGGGGGAGATACGCAGTATTTT. Translating it yields CASSPRGYDGGDTQYF.

A single count supports this clone. The chain couples TRBV28 to TRBJ1-2; D is possibly TRBD1 (6 bases). The V gene lost 4 bases and the J gene lost 5 bases, with 17 bases spanning the gap. This CDR3 is 15 amino acids long. Germline assignment: CDR1 MDHEN and CDR2 SYDVKM. The CDR3 reads CASSSTGSGIYGYTF. The CDR3 nucleotides read TGTGCCAGCAGTTCCACAGGGTCGGGGATATATGGCTACACCTTC.

The gene calls are TRBV18 and TRBJ1-3; D is undetermined. CDR3 length: 14 residues. Germline CDR1 is KGHSH and CDR2 is LQKENI. V shed 3 bases and J shed 4 bases, with 10 bases lying between them. The CDR3 DNA is TGTGCCAGCTCACCCCAAGAGAGAGGAAACACCATATATTTT. It specifies CASSPQERGNTIYF.

V is TRBV4-2 and J is TRBJ1-1, with TRBD1 identical over 9 bases. CDR1 is LGHNA, CDR2 YNFKEQ, per germline. There are 12 residues in the CDR3. V shed 2 bases, J shed 8 bases, and the junction held 0 bases outside the gene matches. CDR3 amino acids: CASSQTGGEAFF. The CDR3 nucleotides read TGTGCCAGCAGCCAAACAGGGGGCGAAGCTTTCTTT.

This rearrangement joins TRBV5-1 to TRBJ2-2; 9 positions agree with TRBD1. Per the germline V gene, CDR1 is SGHRS and CDR2 is YFSETQ. The V and J ends lost 4 bases and 6 bases, in that order; junction bases with no gene match: 10. The CDR3 length is 16 residues. The CDR3 nucleotides are TGCGCCAGCAGCGCCGGGACAGGGTTTTTCGCCGGGGAGCTGTTTTTT. This sequence encodes CASSAGTGFFAGELFF.

This chain uses TRBV6-5 with TRBJ2-7; 10 bases map to TRBD1. The germline V gene encodes CDR1 MNHEY and CDR2 SVGAGI. V lost 8 bases to trimming and J lost 6 bases; unmatched junction nucleotides: 10. This CDR3 has 14 residues. CDR3 DNA: TGTGCCAGCCAACCGGGGGACAGGGGCTGCGAGCAGTACTTC. Encoded protein: CASQPGDRGCEQYF.

J is TRBJ2-3 and V is TRBV7-9, with no clear D. CDR1 and CDR2 from the germline V gene are SEHNR and FQNEAQ (reference sequence). Deletions cut 0 bases from V and 5 bases from J, with 3 bases between. The CDR3 covers 12 residues. This chain's CDR3 is CASSLARDTQYF. In nucleotides, the CDR3 is TGTGCCAGCAGCTTAGCCAGAGATACGCAGTATTTT.

The chain uses TRBV5-1 and TRBJ1-2; TRBD1 matches at 9 bases. There are 13 residues in the CDR3. The germline V gene has CDR1 SGHRS and CDR2 YFSETQ. The junction had 4 bases not matched to a gene; V was cut back by 4 bases and J by 6 bases. In DNA, the CDR3 is TGCGCCAGCAGCGAAGGGACAGGGAATGGCTACACCTTC. Its protein product is CASSEGTGNGYTF.

V gene TRBV5-4 combines with J gene TRBJ1-5, with a weak D call TRBD1 (6 bases). The CDR3 contains 13 residues. V was cut by 4 bases and J by 5 bases, with 10 bases left in between. Germline V CDR1 and CDR2: SGHNT, YYREEE (reference sequence). CDR3 sequence (DNA): TGTGCCAGCAGCCTTGACAGGTATCAGCCCCAGCATTTT. Protein sequence: CASSLDRYQPQHF. Full variable domain (outside the CDR3, taken from reference TRBV5-4 and TRBJ1-5): ETGVTQSPTHLIKTRGQQVTLRCSSQSGHNTVSWYQQALGQGPQFIFQYYREEENGRGNFPPRFSGLQFPNYSSELNVNALELDDSALYLCASSLDRYQPQHFGDGTRLSIL.

The chain links TRBV9 to TRBJ1-2; 9 bases match TRBD1. The CDR3 is 13 residues long. The J segment lost 7 bases and the V segment lost 2 bases, leaving 3 bases of the junction unmatched. Looked up from germline, CDR1 is SGDLS and CDR2 is YYNGEE. CDR3 nucleotides: TGTGCCAGCAGCGTGGGACAGGGCGGTGGCTACACCTTC. Residues: CASSVGQGGGYTF.

The V call is TRBV29-1, the J call TRBJ2-7, with 7 bases fitting TRBD2. Losses at the gene ends were 1 base for V and 1 base for J; bases not matched to a gene: 4. Germline V gives CDR1 SQVTM, CDR2 ANQGSEA. This CDR3 spans 14 amino acids. This chain's CDR3 is CSVEVRGLSYEQYF. CDR3 bases: TGCAGCGTTGAAGTTAGGGGACTATCCTACGAGCAGTACTTC.

The rearrangement links TRBV4-3 to TRBJ2-3; D may be TRBD1 (7 bases). Per germline, CDR1 LGHNA and CDR2 YSLEER. The germline V and J ends were trimmed by 1 base and 0 bases, with 17 bases remaining between them. The CDR3 loop spans 18 amino acids. The CDR3: CASSQGPSGGQSTDTQYF. DNA for the CDR3: TGCGCCAGCAGCCAAGGCCCCTCAGGGGGGCAAAGCACAGATACGCAGTATTTT.

The genes are TRBV2 and TRBJ1-4; 8 bases are a match to TRBD1. CDR1 is SNHLY, CDR2 FYNNEI, per germline. The V gene end was trimmed by 4 bases and the J gene end by 8 bases; junction bases not matched to a gene: 9. The CDR3 runs to 15 residues. CDR3 bases: TGTGCCAGCAGTGTGGGAACAGGGGGAAAAGAAAAACTGTTTTTT. Encoded protein: CASSVGTGGKEKLFF.